This T cell receptor (beta chain) was sequenced in a study of radiotherapy plus CTLA-4 blockade in lung cancer. Generated by immunoSEQ multiplex PCR, the TCRdb table keeps only in-frame clones and is missing some. The sample contains tens of thousands of clones, 70% to 80% of which appear only once. CDR3 size: 12 residues. V lost 4 bases, J lost 9 bases, and 2 bases stayed unmatched. CDR1 SGHTA and CDR2 FQGTGA come from the germline V gene. This TCR came from a human donor with non-small cell lung cancer that progressed on radiotherapy plus ipilimumab. The sample was peripheral blood, taken from a patient treated with radiotherapy plus ipilimumab. This chain uses TRBV7-3 with TRBJ1-3; 8 positions agree with TRBD1. The chain's CDR3 is CASSSQGGTIYF. In DNA, the CDR3 is TGTGCCAGCAGCTCACAGGGGGGCACCATATATTTT.